The 9 T cell receptor beta chains below come from one sample, sequenced in a study of control samples from healthy donors and cancer patients. Profiled with immunoSEQ multiplex PCR; TCRdb holds only in-frame clones, not every one. The sample includes under 200,000 clones, 90% to 95% of them seen just once. Material for sequencing was blood. The source is a woman aged 30 to 39 in good health.

This sequence joins TRBV28 and TRBJ1-3, with a possible D match to TRBD1 (6 bases). Germline CDR1 is MDHEN and CDR2 is SYDVKM. Trimming cost V 2 bases and J 2 bases, with 10 bases left between them. There are 15 residues in the CDR3. The CDR3 DNA follows: TGTGCCAGCAGTTTAGGGGGGCGGACTGGAAACACCATATATTTT. As protein: CASSLGGRTGNTIYF.

The chain joins TRBV11-2 to TRBJ2-3, with D unclear. Trimming removed 1 base at V and 3 bases at J, with 8 bases between. There are 14 residues in the CDR3. The germline CDR1 and CDR2 sequences are SGHAT and FQNNGV. CDR3 bases: TGTGCCAGCAGCTTAGCGGTGGTAACAGATACGCAGTATTTT. Its translation: CASSLAVVTDTQYF.

V gene TRBV27 combines with J gene TRBJ1-6, with 9 bases aligning to TRBD1. J was trimmed by 2 bases and V by 4 bases; bases with no gene match: 3. CDR3 length: 16 residues. CDR1 is MNHEY and CDR2 is SMNVEV in the germline V gene (reference sequence). CDR3 in DNA: TGTGCCAGCAGTTACCGACAGGGGGCCTATAATTCACCCCTCCACTTT. It codes for CASSYRQGAYNSPLHF.

This chain links TRBV27 with TRBJ2-7, with D maybe TRBD2 (5 bases). The CDR3 consists of 14 residues. Germline V gene data show CDR1 as MNHEY and CDR2 as SMNVEV (reference sequence). The V and J ends lost 3 bases and 4 bases respectively, with 13 bases between them. The CDR3 spells CASSLVGSDYEQYF. The CDR3 DNA follows: TGTGCCAGCAGTTTGGTAGGGAGCGATTACGAGCAGTACTTC.

In DNA form, the CDR3 reads TGTGCCAGCTCACGCGAACAGGGAGTGAACACTGAAGCTTTCTTT. The encoded protein is CASSREQGVNTEAFF. The chain combines TRBV18 with TRBJ1-1; D may be TRBD1 (6 bases). This CDR3 is 15 amino acids long. From germline, CDR1 is KGHSH and CDR2 LQKENI. The V end lost 4 bases, the J end lost 0 bases, and 12 bases lay between the germline ends. Supplemented by reference TRBV18 and TRBJ1-1, the full variable domain reads NAGVMQNPRHLVRRRGQEARLRCSPMKGHSHVYWYRQLPEEGLKFMVYLQKENIIDESGMPKERFSAEFPKEGPSILRIQQVVRGDSAAYFCASSREQGVNTEAFFGQGTRLTVV.

The V call is TRBV27, the J call TRBJ1-5; D may be TRBD1 (6 bases). CDR3 length: 15 amino acids. CDR1 MNHEY and CDR2 SMNVEV come from the germline V gene (reference sequence). Deletions cut 3 bases from V and 0 bases from J, with 9 bases between. The CDR3 coding sequence is TGTGCCAGCAGTTTTACCAGGGGTAGCAATCAGCCCCAGCATTTT. It yields the protein CASSFTRGSNQPQHF.

Details on this clone: The identical CDR3 is also encoded by other nucleotide sequences in the sample. The chain employs TRBV6-5 and TRBJ1-4; D is possibly TRBD1 (5 bases). Germline V gives CDR1 MNHEY, CDR2 SVGAGI. V shed 6 bases and J shed 0 bases, with 8 bases lying between them. CDR3 length: 14 residues. CDR3 residues: CASSQTATNEKLFF. Here the CDR3 DNA reads TGTGCCAGCAGCCAGACAGCAACTAATGAAAAACTGTTTTTT.

Details on this clone: The sample has other DNA sequences that encode this CDR3 too. This chain links TRBV9 with TRBJ2-1; 11 bases match TRBD2. Germline V CDR1 and CDR2: SGDLS, YYNGEE. This CDR3 is built from 15 residues. The V gene end was trimmed by 3 bases and the J gene end by 4 bases; junction bases not matched to a gene: 3. This CDR3 is CASSAGTSGYNEQFF. The DNA for the CDR3 is TGTGCCAGCAGCGCCGGGACTAGCGGTTACAATGAGCAGTTCTTC.

J is TRBJ1-5 and V is TRBV23-1; TRBD1 aligns across 7 bases. TRBV23-1 is marked as an open reading frame, function uncertain. The CDR3 spans 19 residues. After removal of 0 bases from V and 0 bases from J, the junction contained 11 bases not matched to a gene. The CDR3 sequence is CASSQSMQGGNYSNQPQHF. The CDR3 DNA reads as TGCGCCAGCAGTCAATCGATGCAGGGGGGAAACTATAGCAATCAGCCCCAGCATTTT.